The 25 T cell receptor beta chains below were found in one sample sequenced in a study of blood T cell repertoires in COVID-19. Method: immunoSEQ multiplex PCR; TCRdb's copy keeps in-frame clones and lacks some. The sample lists fewer than 180,000 clones, about 85% occurring once. Sequencing was done on a sample of peripheral blood. The receptors were gathered from a woman in her sixties or seventies with active or convalescent COVID-19.

The chain uses TRBV5-1 and TRBJ1-4, with 12 bases fitting TRBD1. CDR1 and CDR2 (germline): SGHRS, YFSETQ. The CDR3 sequence is 16 residues long. V lost 4 bases and J lost 3; bases outside the gene matches: 4. The CDR3: CASSPGTGGPNEKLFF. The CDR3 bases are TGCGCCAGCAGCCCCGGGACAGGGGGCCCTAATGAAAAACTGTTTTTT.

This rearrangement joins TRBV5-1 to TRBJ2-7; tentatively, D is TRBD1 (5 bases). Per germline, CDR1 SGHRS and CDR2 YFSETQ. Trimming left V 7 bases short and J 5 bases short, with 16 bases between. The CDR3 spans 13 residues. This CDR3 is CASPDGAFDEQYF. For the CDR3, the DNA is TGCGCCAGCCCAGATGGGGCTTTCGACGAGCAGTACTTC.

The chain combines TRBV10-3 with TRBJ1-2; 9 positions agree with TRBD1. In germline, CDR1 is ENHRY, CDR2 SYGVKD. The CDR3 sequence is 14 residues long. Germline trimming cut 11 bases from V and 8 bases from J; bases unmatched to any gene: 15. CDR3 residues: CAGRDRVHDVGYTF. CDR3 DNA sequence: TGTGCCGGCCGGGACAGGGTCCACGACGTGGGCTACACCTTC.

The genes are TRBV21-1 and TRBJ1-5; the tabulated D call, TRBD1, remains unverified against the DNA. TRBV21-1 constitutes a pseudogene. This CDR3 region has 18 residues. CDR3 region: CASSKRLDRTGVNQPQHF. Written as DNA, the CDR3 is TGTGCCAGCAGCAAGCGCCTTGATAGGACAGGGGTCAATCAGCCCCAGCATTTT.

The V gene is TRBV30, the J gene TRBJ1-2; 7 nucleotides match TRBD1. This CDR3 is 13 amino acids long. V was pared by 5 bases and J by 8 bases, with 11 bases of the junction left unmatched. Germline V gene data show CDR1 as GTSNPN and CDR2 as SVGIG (reference sequence). The CDR3 sequence: CAWARQGTTGYTF. The CDR3 DNA reads as TGTGCCTGGGCTAGACAGGGTACTACGGGCTACACCTTC.

This chain uses TRBV5-1 with TRBJ1-6, with D possibly matching TRBD1 (6 bases). The CDR3 loop spans 15 amino acids. Germline CDR1 is SGHRS and CDR2 is YFSETQ. Trimming removed 5 bases at V and 9 bases at J, with 18 bases between. CDR3 residues: CASRVTGSGTSPLHF. The CDR3, as DNA: TGCGCCAGCAGGGTTACAGGGTCAGGGACTTCACCCCTCCACTTT.

V gene TRBV10-3 combines with J gene TRBJ1-1, with D unclear. V lost 7 bases and J 3 bases, leaving 12 bases between the germline ends. Germline V CDR1 and CDR2: ENHRY, SYGVKD. CDR3 length: 13 residues. The CDR3 sequence: CAITRGRDTEAFF. CDR3 DNA sequence: TGTGCCATCACGCGGGGTCGAGACACTGAAGCTTTCTTT.

The CDR3: CASSQGIAGYANTGELFF. The CDR3 nucleotides read TGCGCCAGCAGCCAAGGAATTGCAGGGTATGCGAACACCGGGGAGCTGTTTTTT. The chain carries TRBV4-1 and TRBJ2-2; D may be TRBD1 (5 bases). The CDR3 has 18 amino acids. CDR1 and CDR2 from the germline V gene are MGHRA and YSYEKL. The V and J ends lost 1 base and 0 bases respectively, with 15 bases between them.

This rearrangement joins TRBV13 to TRBJ2-7; D gene unclear. Germline values: CDR1 PRHDT, CDR2 FYEKMQ (reference sequence). CDR3 size: 12 residues. Trimming shortened V by 0 bases and J by 5 bases, and 5 bases separated the two germline ends. CDR3 amino acids: CASSLGLHEQYF. In DNA form, the CDR3 reads TGTGCCAGCAGCTTAGGCCTCCACGAGCAGTACTTC.

The rearrangement links TRBV4-3 to TRBJ1-2; D not certain. The CDR3 contains 15 residues. CDR1 LGHNA and CDR2 YSLEER come from the germline V gene. The V end was cut by 0 bases, the J end by 0 bases, with 8 bases between. DNA of the CDR3: TGCGCCAGCAGCCAAGAGAGTCAAACTAACTATGGCTACACCTTC. Translation gives CASSQESQTNYGYTF.

The V gene is TRBV19, the J gene TRBJ1-2; D uncertain. The CDR3 runs 15 residues. CDR1 and CDR2 (germline): LNHDA, SQIVND (reference sequence). Trimming pared 4 bases from V and 0 bases from J, leaving 12 bases between. The DNA of the CDR3 is TGTGCCAGTAGTAGGGGAGGCCCACCTAACTATGGCTACACCTTC. Protein sequence: CASSRGGPPNYGYTF.

This sequence joins TRBV3-1 (or the pseudogene TRBV3-2) and TRBJ1-1; D might be TRBD1 (6 bases). V shed 4 bases and J shed 1 base, with 10 bases lying between them. Germline V gene data show CDR1 as LGHDT and CDR2 as YNNKEL (reference sequence). This CDR3 region has 14 residues. The CDR3 region is CASSPSDRNTEAFF. The CDR3 nucleotides read TGTGCCAGCAGCCCGTCGGACAGGAACACTGAAGCTTTCTTT.

The genes are TRBV3-1 (or the pseudogene TRBV3-2) and TRBJ1-3; the D gene is possibly TRBD1 (5 bases). Trimming stripped 4 bases from V and 4 bases from J, with 23 bases between. Per the germline V gene, CDR1 is LGHDT and CDR2 is YNNKEL (reference sequence). The length of the CDR3 is 18 residues. CDR3 in DNA: TGTGCCAGCAGCCCTAGGAACCTGGCCAGGGCGTCAGGAAACACCATATATTTT. Amino acid sequence: CASSPRNLARASGNTIYF.

This chain connects TRBV5-6 to TRBJ2-5, with a possible D match to TRBD1 (7 bases). The CDR3 covers 13 residues. The V and J ends lost 4 bases and 7 bases respectively, with 14 bases between them. Per the germline V gene, CDR1 is SGHDT and CDR2 is YYEEEE. The CDR3 spells CASSPRQGGTQYF. In DNA form, the CDR3 reads TGTGCCAGCAGCCCCCGACAGGGAGGGACCCAGTACTTC. The whole variable domain, filled in from reference TRBV5-6 and TRBJ2-5, reads DAGVTQSPTHLIKTRGQQVTLRCSPKSGHDTVSWYQQALGQGPQFIFQYYEEEERQRGNFPDRFSGHQFPNYSSELNVNALLLGDSALYLCASSPRQGGTQYFGPGTRLLVL.

V gene TRBV10-3 combines with J gene TRBJ1-1; D is undetermined. The CDR3 has 14 amino acids. The germline V gene encodes CDR1 ENHRY and CDR2 SYGVKD. Trimming took off 8 bases at V and 1 base at J, with 14 bases between the two ends. The CDR3 DNA is TGTGCCATCTCCCGGGAGGGTGAGAACACTGAAGCTTTCTTT. Its protein product is CAISREGENTEAFF.

This clone was recorded once. The V gene is TRBV4-3, the J gene TRBJ2-7; TRBD1 agrees at 7 bases. This CDR3 comprises 14 residues. The germline CDR1 and CDR2 sequences are LGHNA and YSLEER. Trimming cost V 4 bases and J 2 bases; bases outside gene matches: 5. The CDR3 sequence: CASSPNQGAYEQYF. The CDR3 DNA follows: TGCGCCAGCAGCCCAAATCAGGGGGCCTACGAGCAGTACTTC.

The rearrangement uses TRBV5-1 and TRBJ2-2, with 14 bases identical to TRBD2. Germline trimming cut 4 bases from V and 0 bases from J; bases unmatched to any gene: 5. Germline V lookup: CDR1 SGHRS, CDR2 YFSETQ. There are 18 residues in the CDR3. The CDR3 spells CASSAGLAGVSNTGELFF. CDR3 DNA: TGCGCCAGCAGCGCGGGACTAGCGGGGGTATCGAACACCGGGGAGCTGTTTTTT.

In the case of this clone: Distinct nucleotide sequences in the sample also encode this CDR3. The chain joins TRBV19 to TRBJ1-2; TRBD1 might be the D (6 bases). The germline V gene has CDR1 LNHDA and CDR2 SQIVND (reference sequence). Trimming left V 2 bases short and J 3 bases short, with 10 bases between. The CDR3 has 14 amino acids. CDR3 coding DNA: TGTGCCAGTAGTATACGGGGGGCTGACTATGGCTACACCTTC. Translated: CASSIRGADYGYTF.

The chain is built from TRBV19 and TRBJ2-7; 9 nucleotides align to TRBD2. This CDR3 has 15 amino acids. J was trimmed by 1 base and V by 3 bases; bases with no gene match: 4. CDR1 LNHDA and CDR2 SQIVND come from the germline V gene (reference sequence). CDR3 nucleotide sequence: TGTGCCAGTAGTATCTCAGCGGGGGGTTCCTACGAGCAGTACTTC. Translated: CASSISAGGSYEQYF.

This clone has a handful of counts. The chain joins TRBV7-9 to TRBJ1-1, with 7 bases that match TRBD1. Germline CDR1 and CDR2: SEHNR and FQNEAQ (reference sequence). Unmatched junction bases numbered 1, after V lost 0 bases and J lost 3 bases. This CDR3 region has 14 residues. CDR3 coding DNA: TGTGCCAGCAGCTTAGCGCAGGGGGACACTGAAGCTTTCTTT. It translates to CASSLAQGDTEAFF. Combining the CDR3 with reference TRBV7-9 and TRBJ1-1 gives the whole variable domain DTGVSQNPRHKITKRGQNVTFRCDPISEHNRLYWYRQTLGQGPEFLTYFQNEAQLEKSRLLSDRFSAERPKGSFSTLEIQRTEQGDSAMYLCASSLAQGDTEAFFGQGTRLTVV.

The rearrangement joins TRBV19 to TRBJ1-4, with a tentative D call TRBD1 (5 bases). V was pared by 3 bases and J by 5 bases, with 13 bases between. The length of the CDR3 is 15 residues. From germline, CDR1 is LNHDA and CDR2 SQIVND (reference sequence). The CDR3 sequence: CASSIPRDFNEKLFF. The CDR3 coding sequence is TGTGCCAGTAGTATCCCCCGGGACTTCAATGAAAAACTGTTTTTT.

The chain joins TRBV19 to TRBJ2-3; tentatively, D is TRBD1 (6 bases). Per the germline V gene, CDR1 is LNHDA and CDR2 is SQIVND (reference sequence). This CDR3 is 16 amino acids long. The ends were cut back, 5 bases at V and 0 bases at J, with 15 bases in the middle. The CDR3 protein is CASSHGQLPSTDTQYF. The CDR3 DNA reads TGTGCCAGTAGTCACGGACAGCTACCTAGCACAGATACGCAGTATTTT.

The genes are TRBV6-1 and TRBJ1-2; D gene uncertain. V was shortened by 3 bases and J by 2 bases, with 7 bases between the two germline ends. The CDR3 loop spans 13 amino acids. Looked up from germline, CDR1 is MNHNS and CDR2 is SASEGT. Here the CDR3 DNA reads TGTGCCAGCAGTGACACGGGAAACTATGGCTACACCTTC. Translating gives CASSDTGNYGYTF.

The chain has TRBV29-1 and TRBJ1-4; 7 bases are a match to TRBD1. The CDR3 covers 12 residues. The germline CDR1 and CDR2 sequences are SQVTM and ANQGSEA. V was clipped by 1 base and J by 8 bases; unmatched bases: 1. DNA for the CDR3: TGCAGCGTTGAAGGGACAGGCGAAAAACTGTTTTTT. Its protein is CSVEGTGEKLFF.

This clone was observed once. V is TRBV7-2 and J is TRBJ2-7, with D perhaps TRBD2 (6 bases). The CDR3 loop spans 14 amino acids. Trimming stripped 5 bases from V and 6 bases from J, with 17 bases between. From germline, CDR1 is SGHTA and CDR2 FQGNSA. CDR3 nucleotides: TGTGCCAGCAGCATCGGGACTCCTATTGGCGAGCAGTACTTC. Protein: CASSIGTPIGEQYF. Variable domain in full (rest from reference TRBV7-2 and TRBJ2-7): GAGVSQSPSNKVTEKGKDVELRCDPISGHTALYWYRQSLGQGLEFLIYFQGNSAPDKSGLPSDRFSAERTGGSVSTLTIQRTQQEDSAVYLCASSIGTPIGEQYFGPGTRLTVT.